This paragraph reports one T cell receptor (beta chain). Methods used by the authors: Amplification with reference gene primers provided the estimates of nucleated cell counts. Sequencing used immunoSEQ multiplex PCR; TCRdb keeps in-frame clones, though not all of them. That table is the source of V, J and clone size, and D and trimming were worked out from the DNA. This sample has some 240,000 clones, with approximately 89% found just once. This sample stems from a study of blood T cell repertoires in COVID-19. About the study: Samples came from the United States, Italy and Spain, spanning acute and convalescent COVID-19. Sources were T cells, B-cell-depleted T cells, or PBMCs; the material itself was cDNA or gDNA.

This CDR3 has 13 residues. With V trimmed by 8 bases and J by 6 bases, 5 bases remained unmatched. Per the germline V gene, CDR1 is SGHNT and CDR2 is YENEEA. The sequence was collected from a woman aged 40 to 50 who had recovered from COVID-19. Sequenced sample: peripheral blood. The chain carries TRBV11-3 and TRBJ2-1; 9 positions match TRBD2. This chain's CDR3 is CASLAGAGNEQFF. CDR3 bases: TGTGCCAGCTTAGCGGGAGCTGGCAATGAGCAGTTCTTC.